This T cell receptor beta chain was profiled in a study of identical twins' blood T cells. TCR cDNA libraries were made from RNA using a previously described, modified protocol. TCRdb reanalysed the 5' RACE reads using MiXCR and keeps one entry per CDR3 protein. The sample shows 350,000 to 450,000 distinct CDR3 sequences, 28% of them seen only once. CDR3 length: 16 amino acids. CDR1 SGHDN and CDR2 FVKESK come from the germline V gene. After removal of 7 bases from V and 8 bases from J, the junction contained 10 bases not matched to a gene. The sequenced sample was PBMCs. This sequence was found in a woman aged 18-49 years in good health. This chain uses TRBV14 with TRBJ2-1; 14 nucleotides agree with TRBD2. The CDR3: CASTSSGTSGRYEQFF. DNA of the CDR3: TGTGCCAGCACTTCTTCCGGGACTAGCGGGAGATATGAGCAGTTCTTC.